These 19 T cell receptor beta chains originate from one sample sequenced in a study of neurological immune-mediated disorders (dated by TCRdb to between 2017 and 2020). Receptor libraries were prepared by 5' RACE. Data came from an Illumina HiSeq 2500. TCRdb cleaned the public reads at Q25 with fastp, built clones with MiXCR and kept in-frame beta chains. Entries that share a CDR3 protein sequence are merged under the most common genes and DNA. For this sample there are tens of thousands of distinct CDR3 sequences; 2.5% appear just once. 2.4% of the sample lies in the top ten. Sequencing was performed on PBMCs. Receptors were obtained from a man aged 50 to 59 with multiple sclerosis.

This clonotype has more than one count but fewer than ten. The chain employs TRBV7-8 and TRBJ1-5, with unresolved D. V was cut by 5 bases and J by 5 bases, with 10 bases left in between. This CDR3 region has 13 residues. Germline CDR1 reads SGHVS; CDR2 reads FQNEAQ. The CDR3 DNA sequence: TGTGCCAGCAGCGCGACAACAGATCAGCCCCAGCATTTT. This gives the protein CASSATTDQPQHF.

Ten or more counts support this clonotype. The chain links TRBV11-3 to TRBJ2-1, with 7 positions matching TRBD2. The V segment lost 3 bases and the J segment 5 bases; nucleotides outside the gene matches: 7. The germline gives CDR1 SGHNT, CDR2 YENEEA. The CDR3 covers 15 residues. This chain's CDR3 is CASSFRTSRDNEQFF. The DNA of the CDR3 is TGTGCCAGCAGCTTTCGGACTAGTCGAGACAATGAGCAGTTCTTC.

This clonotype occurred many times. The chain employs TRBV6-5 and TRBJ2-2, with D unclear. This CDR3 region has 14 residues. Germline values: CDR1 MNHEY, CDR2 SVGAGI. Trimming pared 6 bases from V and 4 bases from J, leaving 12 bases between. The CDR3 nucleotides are TGTGCCAGCAGAGACATTGGGGTCACCGGGGAGCTGTTTTTT. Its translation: CASRDIGVTGELFF.

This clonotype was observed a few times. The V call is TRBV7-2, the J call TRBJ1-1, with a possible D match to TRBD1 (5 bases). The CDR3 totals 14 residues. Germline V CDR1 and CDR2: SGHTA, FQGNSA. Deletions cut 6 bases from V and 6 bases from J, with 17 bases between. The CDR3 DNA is TGTGCCAGCAGTCCGGGAAAGGGGTATTCTGAAGCTTTCTTT. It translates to CASSPGKGYSEAFF.

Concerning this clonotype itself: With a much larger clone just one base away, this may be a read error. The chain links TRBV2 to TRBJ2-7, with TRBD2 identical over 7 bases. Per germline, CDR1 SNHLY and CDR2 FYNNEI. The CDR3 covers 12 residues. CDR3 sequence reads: CVGIVAGPEQYF. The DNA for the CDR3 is TGTGTCGGCATTGTAGCGGGCCCTGAGCAGTACTTC.

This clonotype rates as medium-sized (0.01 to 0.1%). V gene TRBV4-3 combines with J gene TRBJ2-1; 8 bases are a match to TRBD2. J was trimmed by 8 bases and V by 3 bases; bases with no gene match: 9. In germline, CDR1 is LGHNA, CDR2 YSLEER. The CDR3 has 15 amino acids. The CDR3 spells CASSHRGGPGYEQFF. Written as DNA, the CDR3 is TGCGCCAGCAGCCACCGCGGGGGGCCCGGGTATGAGCAGTTCTTC.

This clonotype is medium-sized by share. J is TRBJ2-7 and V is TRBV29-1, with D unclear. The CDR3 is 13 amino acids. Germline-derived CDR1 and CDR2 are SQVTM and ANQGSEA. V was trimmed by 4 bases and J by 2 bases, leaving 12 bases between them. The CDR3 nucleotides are TGCAGCGTTGGTGCGGTAGACCCCTACGAGCAGTACTTC. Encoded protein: CSVGAVDPYEQYF.

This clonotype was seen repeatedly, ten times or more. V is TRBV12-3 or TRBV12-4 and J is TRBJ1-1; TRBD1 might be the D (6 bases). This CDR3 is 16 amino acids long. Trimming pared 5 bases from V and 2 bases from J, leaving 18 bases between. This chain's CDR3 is CASSAQGYFYNTEAFF. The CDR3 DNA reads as TGTGCCAGCAGTGCCCAGGGGTATTTTTATAACACTGAAGCTTTCTTT.

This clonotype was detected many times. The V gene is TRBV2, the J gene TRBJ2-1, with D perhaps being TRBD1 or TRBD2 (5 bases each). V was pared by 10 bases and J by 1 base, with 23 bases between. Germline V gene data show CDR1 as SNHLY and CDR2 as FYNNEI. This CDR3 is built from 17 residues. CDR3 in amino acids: CATQGGPGPGSYNEQFF. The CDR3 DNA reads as TGTGCCACCCAGGGCGGTCCCGGGCCGGGATCCTACAATGAGCAGTTCTTC.

This CDR3 is CASSLIRVSSGGTTDTQYF. CDR3 nucleotides: TGTGCCAGCAGCTTAATACGTGTGTCTAGCGGGGGAACCACAGATACGCAGTATTTT. The V gene is TRBV7-3, the J gene TRBJ2-3, with 10 bases identical to TRBD2. This CDR3 contains 19 residues. CDR1 and CDR2 (germline): SGHTA, FQGTGA. V was clipped by 1 base and J by 2 bases; unmatched bases: 12.

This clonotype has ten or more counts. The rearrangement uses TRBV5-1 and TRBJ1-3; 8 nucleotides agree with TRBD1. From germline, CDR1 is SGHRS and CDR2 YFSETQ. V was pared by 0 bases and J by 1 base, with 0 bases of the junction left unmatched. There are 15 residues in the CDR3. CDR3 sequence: CASSLDRGSGNTIYF. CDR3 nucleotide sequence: TGCGCCAGCAGCTTGGACAGGGGGTCTGGAAACACCATATATTTT.

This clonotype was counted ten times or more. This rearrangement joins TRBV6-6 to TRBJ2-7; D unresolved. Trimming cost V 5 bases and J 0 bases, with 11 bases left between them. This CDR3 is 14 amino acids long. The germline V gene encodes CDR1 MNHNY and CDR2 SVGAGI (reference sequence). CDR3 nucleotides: TGTGCCAGCAGTGAGCTCTACAGCTCCTACGAGCAGTACTTC. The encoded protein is CASSELYSSYEQYF.

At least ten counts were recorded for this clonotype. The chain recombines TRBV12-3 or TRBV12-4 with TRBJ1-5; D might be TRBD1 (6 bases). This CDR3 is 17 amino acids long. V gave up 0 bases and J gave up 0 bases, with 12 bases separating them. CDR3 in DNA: TGTGCCAGCAGTTTAGCGACCCGGACAGATAGCAATCAGCCCCAGCATTTT. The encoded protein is CASSLATRTDSNQPQHF.

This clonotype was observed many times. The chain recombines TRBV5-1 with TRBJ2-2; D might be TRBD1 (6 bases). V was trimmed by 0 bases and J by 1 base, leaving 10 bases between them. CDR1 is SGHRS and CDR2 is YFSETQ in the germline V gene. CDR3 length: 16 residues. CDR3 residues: CASSLESGQNTGELFF. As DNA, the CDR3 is TGCGCCAGCAGCTTGGAATCGGGACAGAACACCGGGGAGCTGTTTTTT.

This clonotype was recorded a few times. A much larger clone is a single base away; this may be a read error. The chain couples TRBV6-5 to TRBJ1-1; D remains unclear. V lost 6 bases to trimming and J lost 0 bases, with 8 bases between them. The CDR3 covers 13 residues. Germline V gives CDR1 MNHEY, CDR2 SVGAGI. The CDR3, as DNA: TGTGCCAGCAGAAAGATAATGAACACTGAAGCTTTCTTT. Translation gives CASRKIMNTEAFF.

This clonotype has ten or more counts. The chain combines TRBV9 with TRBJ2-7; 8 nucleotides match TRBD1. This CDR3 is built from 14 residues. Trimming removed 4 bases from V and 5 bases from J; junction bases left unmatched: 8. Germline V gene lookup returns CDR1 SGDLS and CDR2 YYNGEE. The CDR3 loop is CASSLGQGKDEQYF. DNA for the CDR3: TGTGCCAGCAGCCTTGGACAGGGAAAGGACGAGCAGTACTTC.

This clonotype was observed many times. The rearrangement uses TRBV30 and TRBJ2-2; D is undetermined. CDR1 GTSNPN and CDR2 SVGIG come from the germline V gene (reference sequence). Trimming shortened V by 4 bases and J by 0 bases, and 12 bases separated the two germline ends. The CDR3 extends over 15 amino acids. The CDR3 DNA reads TGTGCCTGGATTCCTAGGCCGACGAACACCGGGGAGCTGTTTTTT. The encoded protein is CAWIPRPTNTGELFF.

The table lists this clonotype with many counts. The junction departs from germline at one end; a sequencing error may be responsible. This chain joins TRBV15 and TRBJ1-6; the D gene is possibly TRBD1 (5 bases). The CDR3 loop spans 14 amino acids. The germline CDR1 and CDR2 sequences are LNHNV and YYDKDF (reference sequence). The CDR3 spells CATSSGGSGSPLNF. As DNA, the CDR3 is TGTGCCACCAGCAGTGGGGGTAGTGGATCACCCCTCAACTTT.

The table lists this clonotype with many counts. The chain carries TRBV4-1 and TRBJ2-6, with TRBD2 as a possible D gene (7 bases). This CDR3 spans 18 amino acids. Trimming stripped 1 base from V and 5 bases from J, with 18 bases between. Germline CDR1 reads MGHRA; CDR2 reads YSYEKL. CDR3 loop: CASSQAEGGTRRANVLTF. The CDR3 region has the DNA TGCGCCAGCAGCCAAGCGGAGGGGGGGACCAGGCGGGCCAACGTCCTGACTTTC.